The T cell receptor beta chain under discussion was sequenced for a study of OX40 agonist ivuxolimab in advanced cancers. Notes on the study in general: In CD8+ T cells, expanded clones were on average more numerous than in CD4+.

Only in-frame clones appear in the TCRdb table, and some are missing; sequencing was by immunoSEQ multiplex PCR. The sample contains roughly 5,000 clones, 75% to 90% of which appear only once. Details on this clone: No antigen is known for it. Different DNA sequences within this sample yield the same CDR3.

Trimming shortened V by 0 bases and J by 3 bases, and 10 bases separated the two germline ends. In germline, CDR1 is SGDLS, CDR2 YYNGEE. The CDR3 consists of 14 residues. The sample consisted of CD4+ or CD8+ T cells sorted from blood, taken in a trial of the OX40 agonist ivuxolimab. This receptor was obtained from an adult with an advanced solid tumor such as melanoma, head and neck, liver or kidney cancer. The V call is TRBV9, the J call TRBJ2-7; unclear D gene. CDR3 region: CASSVAGENYEQYF. The CDR3 region has the DNA TGTGCCAGCAGCGTAGCAGGTGAGAACTACGAGCAGTACTTC.